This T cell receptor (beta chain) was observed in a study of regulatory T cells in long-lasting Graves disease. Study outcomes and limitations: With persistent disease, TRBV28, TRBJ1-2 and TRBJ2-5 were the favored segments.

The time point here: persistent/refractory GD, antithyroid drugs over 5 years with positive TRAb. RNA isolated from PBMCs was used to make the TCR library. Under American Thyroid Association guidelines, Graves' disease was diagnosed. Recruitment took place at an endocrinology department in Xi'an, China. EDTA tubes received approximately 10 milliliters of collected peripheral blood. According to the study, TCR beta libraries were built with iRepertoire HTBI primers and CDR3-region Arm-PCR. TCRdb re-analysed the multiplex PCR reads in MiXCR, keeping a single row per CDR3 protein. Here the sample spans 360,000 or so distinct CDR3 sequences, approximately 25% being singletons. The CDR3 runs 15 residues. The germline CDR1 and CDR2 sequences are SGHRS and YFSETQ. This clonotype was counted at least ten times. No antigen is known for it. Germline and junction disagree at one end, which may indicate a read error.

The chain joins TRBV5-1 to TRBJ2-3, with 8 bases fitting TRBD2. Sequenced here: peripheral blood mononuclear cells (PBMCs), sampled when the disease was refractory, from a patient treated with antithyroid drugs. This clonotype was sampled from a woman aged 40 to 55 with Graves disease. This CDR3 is CASSFGSGGTDTQYF. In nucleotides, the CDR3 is TGTGCCAGCAGCTTTGGTAGCGGGGGCACAGATACGCAGTATTTT. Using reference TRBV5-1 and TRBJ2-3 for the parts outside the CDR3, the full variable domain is KAGVTQTPRYLIKTRGQQVTLSCSPISGHRSVSWYQQTPGQGLQFLFEYFSETQRNKGNFPGRFSGRQFSNSRSEMNVSTLELGDSALYLCASSFGSGGTDTQYFGPGTRLTVL.